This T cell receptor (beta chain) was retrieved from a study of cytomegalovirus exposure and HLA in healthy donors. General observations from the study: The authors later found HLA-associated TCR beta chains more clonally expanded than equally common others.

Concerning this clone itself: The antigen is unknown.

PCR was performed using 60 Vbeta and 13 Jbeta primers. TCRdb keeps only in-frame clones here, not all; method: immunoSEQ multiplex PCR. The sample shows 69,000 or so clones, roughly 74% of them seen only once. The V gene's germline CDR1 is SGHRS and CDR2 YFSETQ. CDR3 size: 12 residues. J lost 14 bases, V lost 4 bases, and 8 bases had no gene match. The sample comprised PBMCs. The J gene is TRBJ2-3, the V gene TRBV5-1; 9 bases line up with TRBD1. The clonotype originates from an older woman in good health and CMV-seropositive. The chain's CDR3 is CASSGTQGARYF. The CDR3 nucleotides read TGCGCCAGCAGCGGAACACAGGGGGCGCGGTATTTT.